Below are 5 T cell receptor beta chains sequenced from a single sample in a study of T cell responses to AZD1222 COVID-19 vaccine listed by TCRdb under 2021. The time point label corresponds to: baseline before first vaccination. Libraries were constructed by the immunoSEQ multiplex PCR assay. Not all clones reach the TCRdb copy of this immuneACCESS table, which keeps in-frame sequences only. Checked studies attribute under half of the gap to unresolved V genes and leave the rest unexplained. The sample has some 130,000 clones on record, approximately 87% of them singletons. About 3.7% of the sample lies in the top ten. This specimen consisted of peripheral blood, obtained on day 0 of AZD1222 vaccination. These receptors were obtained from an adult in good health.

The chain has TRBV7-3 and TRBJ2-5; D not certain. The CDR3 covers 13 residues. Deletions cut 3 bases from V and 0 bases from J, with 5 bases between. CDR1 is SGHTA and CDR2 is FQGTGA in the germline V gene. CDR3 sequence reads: CASSFGDQETQYF. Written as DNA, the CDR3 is TGTGCCAGCAGCTTCGGCGACCAAGAGACCCAGTACTTC.

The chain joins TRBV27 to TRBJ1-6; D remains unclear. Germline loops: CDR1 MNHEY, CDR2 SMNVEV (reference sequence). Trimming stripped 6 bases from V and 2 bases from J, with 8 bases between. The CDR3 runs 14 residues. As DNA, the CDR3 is TGTGCCAGCAGGTCGGGGACCTATAATTCACCCCTCCACTTT. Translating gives CASRSGTYNSPLHF.

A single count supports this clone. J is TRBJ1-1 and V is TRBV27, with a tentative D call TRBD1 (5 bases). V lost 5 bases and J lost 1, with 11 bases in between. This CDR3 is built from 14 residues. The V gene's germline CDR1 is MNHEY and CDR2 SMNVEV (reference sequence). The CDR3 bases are TGTGCCAGCAGTGCAGGGTGGGGGAACACTGAAGCTTTCTTT. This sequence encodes CASSAGWGNTEAFF.

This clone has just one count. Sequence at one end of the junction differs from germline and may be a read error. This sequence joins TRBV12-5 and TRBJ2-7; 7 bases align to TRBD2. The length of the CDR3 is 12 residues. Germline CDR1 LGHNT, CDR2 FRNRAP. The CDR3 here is CASGLVRGERYF. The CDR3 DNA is TGTGCTAGTGGTTTGGTACGGGGGGAGCGGTACTTC.

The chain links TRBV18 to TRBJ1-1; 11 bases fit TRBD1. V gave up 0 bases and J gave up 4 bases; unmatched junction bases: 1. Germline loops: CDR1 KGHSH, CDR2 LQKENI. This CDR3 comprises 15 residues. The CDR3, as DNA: TGTGCCAGCTCACCACCGGGACAGGGGGGCACTGAAGCTTTCTTT. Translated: CASSPPGQGGTEAFF.